The TCR beta chain under discussion was sequenced for a study of blood T cells in healthy people across ages (dated by TCRdb to between 2014 and 2017). With regard to the full study: In model experiments, template switching captured roughly one uniquely barcoded TCR beta cDNA molecule for every two T cells. Using deep sequencing normalized with unique cDNA molecular identifiers, the study measured how TCR beta repertoire diversity changes with age. Four age groups were formed from the donors: young (average about 16 years), middle-aged (just under 40), aged (more than 55) and long-lived (82). To avoid experimental bias, donors of different ages were distributed randomly across sequencing lanes. The study analyzed two additional independent replicas of 1 million unique cDNA reads from the same blood draw for two donors, one aged 18 to 29 and one aged 80 or older. What the study reported, not specific to this receptor: Donor CMV infection status was unknown, potentially confounding age-related changes in expanded clonotypes. As age increased, observed TCR beta diversity per million T cells dropped in a roughly linear way, and a significant reduction was already evident by age 40. Compared with the aged group, the long-lived group had more naive CD4+ T cells, fewer expanded clones and increased TCR diversity, a pattern suggesting age selection. Since profiling was done on bulk unsorted PBMCs, naive and antigen-experienced compartments could not be conclusively compared. Observed TCR beta diversity correlated strongly with the percentage of naive T cells measured by flow cytometry. Estimates of total diversity from one million sequenced T cells were regarded as lower bounds and underestimates.

The CDR3, from cysteine to phenylalanine, totals 10 residues. Only CDR3 DNA remains: 30 bases, in frame from the first base. Compared with germline, V lacks 6 bases and J lacks 14 bases; bases without a gene match: 5. Receptors were amplified or captured by 5' RACE. TCRdb names Illumina HiSeq 2500 as the instrument used. A second roughly 6 to 12 cycle PCR used a sample-barcoded 5' primer and a J-beta primer mix. Each TCR beta cDNA molecule received a unique molecular identifier from a template-switch 5' adaptor carrying 12 random nucleotides. Each sample yielded at least 2.5 million CDR3-containing paired-end reads. First-strand cDNA was synthesized from all RNA with the Mint cDNA synthesis kit, primed by a TRBC-specific oligonucleotide. Following uracil-DNA glycosylase treatment, all cDNA underwent a first 18-cycle PCR with the universal primers M1SS and BC2_uni_R. The authors' pipeline ran thus. Each sample was normalized by randomly selecting 1 million high-quality reads, each carrying a distinct molecular identifier. Reads sharing molecular identifiers were discarded rather than binned into consensus sequences. MiTCR, with a Q25 quality threshold and the strictest error-elimination algorithm, was used for CDR3 identification, clonotype clustering and error correction. Lower-bound total TCR beta diversity was estimated with a nonparametric unseen species model using Euler transformation. TCRdb handled the public reads itself, with Q25 trimming in fastp and clone calling in MiXCR, and kept productive beta chains. Under each unique CDR3 protein, matching rows form one entry showing the most common genes and DNA. TCRdb, not the authors, supplied the V and J calls. In this sample the table shows around 1,700,000 distinct CDR3 sequences, roughly 27% of which occur a single time. Jointly, the top ten make up 7.7% of the sample.

About this clonotype itself: Its antigen is unknown. The input lacks base qualities; no much larger clone sits a single base away.

The donors were some 36 Caucasian individuals from Russia, aged 6 to 90 years, who were systemically healthy. Each donor gave ten milliliters of peripheral blood, collected into EDTA-treated Vacutainer tubes. Ficoll-Paque density-gradient centrifugation was used to isolate PBMCs, with at least 7 million per sample. Total RNA, at least 6 micrograms per sample, was extracted from PBMCs with Trizol reagent. The percentages of naive CD45RAhigh/CD27high T cells were determined by flow cytometry on a PBMC aliquot from every donor. The sequence came from a woman under 40 in good health. The receptor chain draws on TRBV12-3 or TRBV12-4 and TRBJ2-3; a stretch of 7 junction bases matches TRBD2. The sequenced sample was blood. The CDR3 amino acid sequence is: CASRGRVRYF. The bases are TGTGCCAGCAGGGGGAGGGTGAGGTATTTT.